This T cell receptor (beta chain) appears in the sequencing data of a study of Ad26.COV2.S vaccination and SARS-CoV-2 variants. Across the study: Ad26.COV2.S, an intramuscular injection, was given once or twice 56 days apart.

The treatment here: some 19 received Ad26.COV2.S at low or high dose, single or two shots; a few received placebo; per-sample allocation not given. Collection of the samples took place on day 63 after the first injection of vaccine or placebo. This person who donated was an adult of 18-55 years in Boston. Trimming took off 0 bases at V and 13 bases at J, with 20 bases between the two ends. Germline CDR1 reads SGHRS; CDR2 reads YFSETQ. This CDR3 is built from 15 residues. The method was immunoSEQ multiplex PCR; TCRdb's version includes in-frame clones alone and lacks a portion of them. Among around 300,000 clones listed, roughly 90% were seen once.

Sequenced here: peripheral blood, sampled in a trial of Ad26.COV2.S vaccine versus placebo. The chain has TRBV5-1 and TRBJ2-1; TRBD1 is a possible D gene (5 bases). This receptor was identified in a person aged 18-65 years who received the Ad26.COV2.S COVID-19 vaccine or a placebo. The CDR3 spells CASSLGSVLGATQFF. The CDR3 nucleotides read TGCGCCAGCAGCTTGGGTTCAGTGTTAGGGGCGACCCAGTTCTTC.